This T cell receptor (beta chain) was identified during a study of Ad26.COV2.S vaccination and SARS-CoV-2 variants. TCRdb's table, derived via immunoSEQ multiplex PCR, lists solely in-frame clones and lacks some. Seen here are over 450,000 clones, approximately 90% observed once, and the top ten hold around 1.8%. The CDR3 has 17 residues. V lost 4 bases and J lost 4; bases outside the gene matches: 12. Germline CDR1 LGHDT, CDR2 YNNKEL (reference sequence). Treatment here: roughly 20 received Ad26.COV2.S at low or high dose, single or two shots; several received placebo; per-sample allocation not given. Sampling was performed 63 days after the first vaccine or placebo injection.

Sequences were derived from peripheral blood, sampled in a trial of Ad26.COV2.S vaccine versus placebo. This TCR was sampled from a person aged 18-60 years who received the Ad26.COV2.S COVID-19 vaccine or a placebo. The chain joins TRBV3-1 (or the pseudogene TRBV3-2) to TRBJ2-1; 8 bases are shared with TRBD2. In DNA, the CDR3 is TGTGCCAGCAGCCCACTTGAATGGACTAGCCCTTACAATGAGCAGTTCTTC. Protein: CASSPLEWTSPYNEQFF.